This TCR beta chain was found in a study of OX40 agonist ivuxolimab in advanced cancers. J was trimmed by 3 bases and V by 1 base; bases with no gene match: 8. In germline, CDR1 is SGHTA, CDR2 FQGNSA. The CDR3 is 16 amino acids. The study's findings and limits: Still undetermined is the antigen specificity of the expanded peripheral T cells.

Regarding this clone: Its antigen is not identified.

Assay: immunoSEQ multiplex PCR; the TCRdb copy retains only in-frame clones and omits some. The sample includes 50,000 to 70,000 clones, around 87% of them seen just once. This clonotype was sampled from an adult with an advanced solid tumor such as melanoma, head and neck, liver or kidney cancer. Specimen: CD4+ or CD8+ T cells sorted from blood, collected in a trial of the OX40 agonist ivuxolimab. The chain is built from TRBV7-2 and TRBJ1-1, with 7 bases aligning to TRBD1. This CDR3 is CASSLGDSLWYTEAFF. CDR3 sequence (DNA): TGTGCCAGCAGCTTAGGGGACAGCCTCTGGTACACTGAAGCTTTCTTT.